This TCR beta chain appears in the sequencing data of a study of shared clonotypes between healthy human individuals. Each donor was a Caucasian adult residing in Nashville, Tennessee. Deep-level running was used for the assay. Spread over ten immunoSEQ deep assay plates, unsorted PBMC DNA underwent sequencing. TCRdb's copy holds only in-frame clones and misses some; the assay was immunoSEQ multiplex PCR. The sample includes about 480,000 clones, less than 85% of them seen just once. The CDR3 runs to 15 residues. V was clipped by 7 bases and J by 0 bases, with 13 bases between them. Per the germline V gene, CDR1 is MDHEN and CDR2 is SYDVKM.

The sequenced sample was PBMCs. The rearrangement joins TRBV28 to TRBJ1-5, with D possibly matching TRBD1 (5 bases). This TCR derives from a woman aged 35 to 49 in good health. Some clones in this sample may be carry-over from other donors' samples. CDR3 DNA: TGTGCCAGCAACTTTAGGGGAAATAGCAATCAGCCCCAGCATTTT. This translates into CASNFRGNSNQPQHF.